This TCR beta chain was identified during a study of blood T cell repertoires in COVID-19. The wider study: The origin of the acute and convalescent COVID-19 samples was the United States, Italy and Spain. From T cells, B-cell-depleted T cells, or PBMCs came the material, which was cDNA or gDNA.

The repertoire was sequenced with immunoSEQ multiplex PCR; TCRdb's copy has only in-frame clones and lacks some. The sample carries 150,000 or so clones, roughly three quarters recorded once. The CDR3 loop spans 15 amino acids. J was trimmed by 4 bases and V by 8 bases; bases with no gene match: 11. Germline CDR1 SGHAT, CDR2 FQNNGV. The sample consisted of peripheral blood. The clonotype comes from a woman in her 70s with COVID-19, enrolled during active disease. The rearrangement joins TRBV11-2 to TRBJ1-1; TRBD1 agrees at 9 bases. The CDR3 loop is CASGLGTGKLTEAFF. CDR3 coding DNA: TGTGCCAGCGGATTAGGGACAGGGAAACTCACTGAAGCTTTCTTT.